This TCR beta chain originates from a study of blood T cell repertoires in COVID-19. Study-level information: Acute and convalescent COVID-19 specimens originated in the United States, Italy and Spain. From T cells, B-cell-depleted T cells, or PBMCs came the material, which was cDNA or gDNA.

The authors' processing: Reference gene primer amplification yielded estimated nucleated cell counts. Using immunoSEQ multiplex PCR, the repertoire was profiled, and TCRdb retains in-frame clones only, with some absent. V and J calls and clone size come straight from that table; D and trimming were deduced from the DNA. Of tens of thousands of clones in the sample, roughly 87% were seen once. The clonotype comes from a woman of 80 years or more with acute or convalescent COVID-19. What was sequenced was peripheral blood.

The DNA for the CDR3 is TGTGCCAGCAGCCCGAGGACAGGGAACAAAAACATTCAGTACTTC. This sequence encodes CASSPRTGNKNIQYF. This sequence joins TRBV7-9 and TRBJ2-4; 8 nucleotides line up with TRBD1. The germline V gene has CDR1 SEHNR and CDR2 FQNEAQ (reference sequence). The CDR3 is 15 amino acids. The trim removed 5 bases at V and 3 bases at J, leaving 6 bases unmatched.